This is a list of T cell receptor beta chains from one sample in a study of molecular identifiers for immune sequencing clone quantification. TCRdb ran MiXCR on the PCR reads and lists one entry per CDR3 protein. Found here are about 640,000 distinct CDR3 sequences, 15% to 20% of them singletons; the top ten hold 0.85%. Sequenced input: naive CD8+ T cells from blood, with Jurkat cell RNA spiked in. Receptors originate from a human donor in good health. Some libraries in this study had Jurkat cell RNA spiked in. CDR3s include the opening cysteine and the closing phenylalanine or tryptophan. The D gene is left open where the match is weak. Only part of the rows carry a size: once, few, many, or a class if the clone is expanded.

DNA: TGTGCCAGCAGTTTCCCCCCCGGGGTCGAGCAGTACTTC
CDR3: CASSFPPGVEQYF
J: TRBJ2-7
size: many
V: TRBV12-3/TRBV12-4
D: .

DNA: TGTGCCAGTAGTATTCTTTCGGGAGGCTATGGCTACACCTTC
CDR3: CASSILSGGYGYTF
J: TRBJ1-2
size: few
V: TRBV19
D: .

DNA: TGCGCCAGCAGCCAAGAGGGCAGGGACTACAATGAGCAGTTCTTC
CDR3: CASSQEGRDYNEQFF
J: TRBJ2-1
size: many
V: TRBV4-1
D: .

DNA: TGTGCCAGCAGACCCGTGGAGGGCCATCATGAAGCTTTCTTT
CDR3: CASRPVEGHHEAFF
J: TRBJ1-1
size: many
V: TRBV5-4
D: .

DNA: TGTGCCAGCAGTTTATACGCGGCAAACACAGATACGCAGTATTTT
CDR3: CASSLYAANTDTQYF
J: TRBJ2-3
size: many
V: TRBV28
D: .

DNA: TGTGCCAGCAGTTCCCCTGGAAGCAATCAGCCCCAGCATTTT
CDR3: CASSSPGSNQPQHF
J: TRBJ1-5
size: .
V: TRBV28
D: .

DNA: TGTGCCAGCAGTTTCTCCGGGGGGATGAACACTGAAGCTTTCTTT
CDR3: CASSFSGGMNTEAFF
J: TRBJ1-1
size: many
V: TRBV28
D: .

DNA: TGCGCCAGCAGCTTGGTGTCGGGAGGGCCCGCAGATACGCAGTATTTT
CDR3: CASSLVSGGPADTQYF
J: TRBJ2-3
size: few
V: TRBV5-1
D: TRBD2

DNA: TGCGCCAGCAGCCAAGATATAACGTTTCTCACAGATACGCAGTATTTT
CDR3: CASSQDITFLTDTQYF
J: TRBJ2-3
size: .
V: TRBV4-1
D: .

DNA: TGTGCCAGCAGCTTAGAGGGCTGGTCTGGGGCCAACGTCCTGACTTTC
CDR3: CASSLEGWSGANVLTF
J: TRBJ2-6
size: .
V: TRBV7-9
D: .

DNA: TGTGCCAGCAGCTTAAACGTGGCGGGGGACGAGCAGTACTTC
CDR3: CASSLNVAGDEQYF
J: TRBJ2-7
size: many
V: TRBV7-9
D: TRBD2

DNA: TGTGCCTGGACCCCGGGGACAGGGCTACTCTCTGGAAACACCATATATTTT
CDR3: CAWTPGTGLLSGNTIYF
J: TRBJ1-3
size: .
V: TRBV30
D: TRBD1

DNA: TGTGCCAGCAGCTTCGACCTTTGCGGGAGTACATGTGTGGATGAGCAGTTCTTC
CDR3: CASSFDLCGSTCVDEQFF
J: TRBJ2-1
size: .
V: TRBV7-2
D: TRBD2

DNA: TGCGCCAGCAGCTTCGGGCTAGCGGGGACGGTCGGGGGAGAAGGCTCCTACGAGCAGTACTTC
CDR3: CASSFGLAGTVGGEGSYEQYF
J: TRBJ2-7
size: many
V: TRBV5-1
D: TRBD2

DNA: TGTGCCAGCAGCTTGGGGGCCACTCTAGCTCAAGAGACCCAGTACTTC
CDR3: CASSLGATLAQETQYF
J: TRBJ2-5
size: many
V: TRBV7-9
D: .

DNA: TGTGCCACCCAGTACGGGAACGAGCAGTACTTC
CDR3: CATQYGNEQYF
J: TRBJ2-7
size: many
V: TRBV24-1
D: .

DNA: TGTGCCAGCAATTTGGGTGCGGGGTCCCGCCGGGGCGAAGAGACCCAGTACTTC
CDR3: CASNLGAGSRRGEETQYF
J: TRBJ2-5
size: few
V: TRBV12-3/TRBV12-4
D: .

DNA: TGTGCCAGTAGTGCGGGGACACGTTCCTACGAGCAGTACTTC
CDR3: CASSAGTRSYEQYF
J: TRBJ2-7
size: many
V: TRBV19
D: .

DNA: TGCAGTGCTAGAGGCGGGGGGACCTACGAGCAGTACTTC
CDR3: CSARGGGTYEQYF
J: TRBJ2-7
size: many
V: TRBV20-1
D: TRBD2

DNA: TGTGCCAGCAGCGAGAGAGCGGGCGACAACCAAGAGACCCAGTACTTC
CDR3: CASSERAGDNQETQYF
J: TRBJ2-5
size: many
V: TRBV9
D: .

DNA: TGCGCCAGCAGCCCAGGTAGGGGCACCCTTGACTATGGCTACACCTTC
CDR3: CASSPGRGTLDYGYTF
J: TRBJ1-2
size: many
V: TRBV4-3
D: .

DNA: TGTGCCAGCAGCACTTTGAACTCTGGGGCCAACGTCCTGACTTTC
CDR3: CASSTLNSGANVLTF
J: TRBJ2-6
size: few
V: TRBV12-3/TRBV12-4
D: .

DNA: TGCAGCGTAAGTGGACCTACGGGGGACGGTTCAGATACGCAGTATTTT
CDR3: CSVSGPTGDGSDTQYF
J: TRBJ2-3
size: .
V: TRBV29-1
D: .

DNA: TGTGCCAGCAGTGGCAATGAGCAGTTCTTC
CDR3: CASSGNEQFF
J: TRBJ2-1
size: many
V: TRBV6-4
D: .

DNA: TGTGCCAGCAGCTTAGCGACAGTGACCTACTCCTACAATGAGCAGTTCTTC
CDR3: CASSLATVTYSYNEQFF
J: TRBJ2-1
size: many
V: TRBV7-2
D: .

DNA: TGTGCCAGCAGTTTATTCGGGACTAGGTACAATGAGCAGTTCTTC
CDR3: CASSLFGTRYNEQFF
J: TRBJ2-1
size: .
V: TRBV27
D: TRBD2

DNA: TGTGCCAGCAGTTACTCGAAAGCGGGGGAATACCGGATCGGGGAGCTGTTTTTT
CDR3: CASSYSKAGEYRIGELFF
J: TRBJ2-2
size: few
V: TRBV6-2/TRBV6-3
D: TRBD2

DNA: TGCGCCAGCAGCCAAGGGCCCCAGGGGACTGAAGCTTTCTTT
CDR3: CASSQGPQGTEAFF
J: TRBJ1-1
size: many
V: TRBV4-1
D: .

DNA: TGTGCCAGCAGCCACGTGGACGGTTTCGGGGATACGCAGTATTTT
CDR3: CASSHVDGFGDTQYF
J: TRBJ2-3
size: many
V: TRBV3-1
D: .

DNA: TGCGCCAGCAGCCGTGAAAAACTGTTTTTT
CDR3: CASSREKLFF
J: TRBJ1-4
size: many
V: TRBV4-1
D: .

DNA: TGCAGTGCTACCAGACTAGTCGCAGATACGCAGTATTTT
CDR3: CSATRLVADTQYF
J: TRBJ2-3
size: many
V: TRBV20-1
D: .

DNA: TGTGCCAGTAGTACCCGACAGGGTCCAGTCTACGAGCAGTACTTC
CDR3: CASSTRQGPVYEQYF
J: TRBJ2-7
size: .
V: TRBV19
D: TRBD1

DNA: TGCAGCGTTGTTCGGTTGAACTATGGCTACACCTTC
CDR3: CSVVRLNYGYTF
J: TRBJ1-2
size: .
V: TRBV29-1
D: .

DNA: TGCGCCAGCAGCCAAGATAGGGGGACACATGGAAACACCATATATTTT
CDR3: CASSQDRGTHGNTIYF
J: TRBJ1-3
size: .
V: TRBV4-3
D: .

DNA: TGCGCCAGCAGCCAAGATAATCTCCTTAGCACAGATACGCAGTATTTT
CDR3: CASSQDNLLSTDTQYF
J: TRBJ2-3
size: many
V: TRBV4-1
D: .

DNA: TGCGCCAGCAGCCAAGGTACAGGGGGAGCTTTCTTT
CDR3: CASSQGTGGAFF
J: TRBJ1-1
size: .
V: TRBV4-1
D: TRBD1

DNA: TGTGCCAGCAGACCCCCGACAGGGGTCAGCACAGATACGCAGTATTTT
CDR3: CASRPPTGVSTDTQYF
J: TRBJ2-3
size: many
V: TRBV9
D: TRBD1

DNA: TGTGCCAGCAGTTTCGGACAGGGGTTAGACTCACCCCTCCACTTT
CDR3: CASSFGQGLDSPLHF
J: TRBJ1-6
size: few
V: TRBV12-3/TRBV12-4
D: TRBD1

DNA: TGCGCCAGCAGCTTGTACGCAGACTACGAGCAGTACTTC
CDR3: CASSLYADYEQYF
J: TRBJ2-7
size: many
V: TRBV5-1
D: .

DNA: TGTGCCAGCTCATCTCCGATACAGGGGGCACCTCCCTGGGAGCAGTACTTC
CDR3: CASSSPIQGAPPWEQYF
J: TRBJ2-7
size: .
V: TRBV18
D: TRBD1

DNA: TGTGCCAGCAGCACAAGGTACCCAGATACGCAGTATTTT
CDR3: CASSTRYPDTQYF
J: TRBJ2-3
size: many
V: TRBV14
D: .

DNA: TGTGCCAGCAGCCACCCCGACAAATACACAGATACGCAGTATTTT
CDR3: CASSHPDKYTDTQYF
J: TRBJ2-3
size: many
V: TRBV7-9
D: .

DNA: TGTGCCAGCAGCCCGGGAGCCGGGACTATCACAGATACGCAGTATTTT
CDR3: CASSPGAGTITDTQYF
J: TRBJ2-3
size: many
V: TRBV7-6
D: TRBD2

DNA: TGCGCCAGCAGCCAAGCCTGGGCCAATGAGCAGTTCTTC
CDR3: CASSQAWANEQFF
J: TRBJ2-1
size: many
V: TRBV4-1
D: .

DNA: TGTGCCAGCAGCTTTGCTCTGGAGGGGGACGGGAGAAAACTGTTTTTT
CDR3: CASSFALEGDGRKLFF
J: TRBJ1-4
size: many
V: TRBV7-9
D: .

DNA: TGTGCCAGCAGTCCCAGGGGAGGTAATGAAAAACTGTTTTTT
CDR3: CASSPRGGNEKLFF
J: TRBJ1-4
size: .
V: TRBV27
D: .

DNA: TGTGCCAGCAGCTGGACTCAACTGGGGCGGGGATACGAGCAGTACTTC
CDR3: CASSWTQLGRGYEQYF
J: TRBJ2-7
size: few
V: TRBV7-9
D: .

DNA: TGCAGTGCACAAAACAGGGTCAACTCGGCAGATACGCAGTATTTT
CDR3: CSAQNRVNSADTQYF
J: TRBJ2-3
size: many
V: TRBV20-1
D: .

DNA: TGTGCCAGCAGCACGGTTAGGGTCGGTGCTACTAATGAAAAACTGTTTTTT
CDR3: CASSTVRVGATNEKLFF
J: TRBJ1-4
size: few
V: TRBV7-9
D: .

DNA: TGTGCCAGCAGCTTAATGGAAACGAGAAGCACAGATACGCAGTATTTT
CDR3: CASSLMETRSTDTQYF
J: TRBJ2-3
size: few
V: TRBV7-2
D: .

DNA: TGCGCCAGCAGCCCCTTCGATCGACCGAGCACAGATACGCAGTATTTT
CDR3: CASSPFDRPSTDTQYF
J: TRBJ2-3
size: many
V: TRBV4-1
D: .